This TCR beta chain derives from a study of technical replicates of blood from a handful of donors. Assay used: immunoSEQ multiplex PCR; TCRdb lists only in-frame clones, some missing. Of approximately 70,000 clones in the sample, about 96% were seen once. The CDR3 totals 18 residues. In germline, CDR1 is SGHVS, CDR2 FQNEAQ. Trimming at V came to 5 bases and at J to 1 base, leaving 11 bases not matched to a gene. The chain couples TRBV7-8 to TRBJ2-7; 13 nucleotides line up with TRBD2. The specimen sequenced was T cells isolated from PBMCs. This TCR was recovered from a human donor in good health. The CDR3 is CASSTGTSGGAFSYEQYF. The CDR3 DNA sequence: TGTGCCAGCAGCACCGGTACTAGCGGGGGGGCCTTTTCCTACGAGCAGTACTTC. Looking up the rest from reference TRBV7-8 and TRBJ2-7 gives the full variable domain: GAGVSQSPRYKVAKRGQDVALRCDPISGHVSLFWYQQALGQGPEFLTYFQNEAQLDKSGLPSDRFFAERPEGSVSTLKIQRTQQEDSAVYLCASSTGTSGGAFSYEQYFGPGTRLTVT.